This TCR beta chain emerged from a study of blood T cell repertoires in COVID-19. The wider study: The samples span acute and convalescent COVID-19 from the United States, Italy and Spain.

The repertoire was sequenced with immunoSEQ multiplex PCR; TCRdb's copy has only in-frame clones and lacks some. The sample shows roughly 250,000 clones, just under 85% of them seen only once. Germline CDR1 is LGHDT and CDR2 is YNNKEL (reference sequence). V lost 0 bases, J lost 7 bases, and 9 bases stayed unmatched. CDR3 length: 16 residues. The sequencing input was peripheral blood. This TCR was recovered from an older woman with active or convalescent COVID-19. The chain carries TRBV3-1 (or the pseudogene TRBV3-2) and TRBJ2-5, with 9 bases that match TRBD2. Written as DNA, the CDR3 is TGTGCCAGCAGCCAAGATTTAAGCGGGGGGCGGGGGACCCAGTACTTC. Protein: CASSQDLSGGRGTQYF.